This entry lists 5 T cell receptor beta chains sequenced from one sample in a study of PD-L1 blockade in urothelial cancer. As for time point: peripheral blood 6 weeks after treatment start. The data were produced by immunoSEQ multiplex PCR, yet TCRdb's version contains in-frame clones alone and is incomplete. The sample consists of just over 35,000 clones, 84% of them appearing once. Sequencing used PBMCs, obtained around atezolizumab (anti-PD-L1) treatment. These receptor sequences come from a man aged 35 to 55 with urothelial cancer.

J is TRBJ1-4 and V is TRBV7-2; D gene ambiguous. The CDR3 loop spans 16 amino acids. Trimming removed 5 bases from V and 8 bases from J, with 21 bases in between. The V gene's germline CDR1 is SGHTA and CDR2 FQGNSA. This chain's CDR3 is CASSAGSSGKREKLFF. The DNA of the CDR3 is TGTGCCAGCAGCGCCGGGAGTTCGGGGAAGAGAGAAAAACTGTTTTTT.

This chain joins TRBV2 and TRBJ2-5; 10 bases are a match to TRBD1. Germline loops: CDR1 SNHLY, CDR2 FYNNEI. J gave up 5 bases and V 7 bases, and 10 bases lay outside the gene matches. This CDR3 region has 15 residues. Here the CDR3 reads CASILRTGGMETQYF. The CDR3 nucleotides are TGTGCCAGCATTCTTCGGACAGGGGGAATGGAGACCCAGTACTTC.

This clone was detected only a few times. The chain carries TRBV7-6 and TRBJ2-7, with a weak D call TRBD1 (7 bases). V lost 2 bases, J lost 4 bases, and 24 bases lay in between. Germline loops: CDR1 SGHVS, CDR2 FNYEAQ. CDR3 length: 18 residues. The CDR3 DNA sequence: TGTGCCAGCAGCTTAACCCCAGGAGGAGGGGGCGATTCGTACGAGCAGTACTTC. The encoded protein is CASSLTPGGGGDSYEQYF.

This rearrangement joins TRBV5-4 to TRBJ2-7, with a tentative D call TRBD2 (5 bases). V dropped 0 bases and J dropped 7 bases, with 17 bases sitting between them. The CDR3 runs to 15 residues. Per the germline V gene, CDR1 is SGHNT and CDR2 is YYREEE (reference sequence). As DNA, the CDR3 is TGTGCCAGCAGCTTGGGGGTCTCGAGAACGGGGGAGCAGTACTTC. Translated, it gives CASSLGVSRTGEQYF.

This clone came up a few times. V usage is TRBV28 and J usage is TRBJ2-1, with D perhaps matching TRBD2 (6 bases). The CDR3 is 15 residues long. Trimming left V 2 bases short and J 4 bases short, with 12 bases between. CDR1 is MDHEN and CDR2 is SYDVKM in the germline V gene. The CDR3 loop reads CASSLHGGSYNEQFF. The CDR3 DNA reads TGTGCCAGCAGTTTACACGGGGGTTCGTACAATGAGCAGTTCTTC.